The present T cell receptor beta chain was sequenced within a study of cytomegalovirus exposure and HLA in healthy donors. This clone has only a few counts. What it recognizes is unknown. Amplification used 60 Vbeta primers and 13 Jbeta primers. The data were produced by immunoSEQ multiplex PCR, yet TCRdb's version contains in-frame clones alone and is incomplete. The data hold approximately 150,000 clones, with roughly 85% observed a single time. The study's findings and limits: Later analysis revealed greater clonal expansion in HLA-associated TCR beta chains than in equally common others. Later, TCR association rates were found to vary by HLA locus, highest for DRB1 and lowest for HLA-C.

V was trimmed by 6 bases and J by 6 bases, leaving 17 bases between them. Germline CDR1 reads MDHEN; CDR2 reads SYDVKM. The CDR3 loop spans 14 amino acids. Input material: PBMCs. The rearrangement links TRBV28 to TRBJ1-2; D might be TRBD1 (6 bases). The sequence was collected from a man between 25 and 39 years old in good health and CMV-seronegative. CDR3 loop: CASSPGQFRHGYTF. The CDR3 nucleotides read TGTGCCAGCAGCCCAGGACAGTTTCGCCATGGCTACACCTTC.